This T cell receptor beta chain is from a study of T cells in Graves' hyperthyroidism and ophthalmopathy. At least ten counts were recorded for this clonotype. This CDR3 is built from 14 residues. V lost 9 bases to trimming and J lost 3 bases, with 17 bases between them. CDR1 is WNHNN, CDR2 SYGVQD, per germline (reference sequence). Duration under 3 months, a NOSPECS grade of at least 4, and a Clinical Activity Score of at least 3 characterized the ophthalmopathy patients. Lactation, pregnancy, other autoimmune disease or uncontrolled infection led to exclusion of patients. Clinical symptoms, serum thyroxine, TRAb, thyroid ultrasound and orbital computed tomography informed diagnoses. Extraction of PBMCs used about 9.2 ml of fresh peripheral blood. What was amplified from RNA transcripts were TCR beta CDR3 regions. RT-PCR in the first round (using the HTBI primer set) targeted the TCR CDR3. TCRdb re-called the multiplex PCR reads with MiXCR, one entry per CDR3 protein. The data show about 350,000 distinct CDR3 sequences, around 18% seen once.

The sample was blood. This rearrangement joins TRBV10-1 to TRBJ1-1, with TRBD1 as a possible D gene (5 bases). This clonotype originated in a woman aged 35 to 49 with Graves' ophthalmopathy. CDR3 nucleotides: TGCGCCAGTCGGTCCGGGGGAACCTACACTGAAGCTTTCTTT. It codes for CASRSGGTYTEAFF.